This T cell receptor beta chain was profiled in a study of post-analysis software for immune sequencing data. Study information: The courses of disease that were included comprised relapsing-remitting, secondary progressive and progressive-relapsing multiple sclerosis. Regarding the study as a whole: Comparison with controls showed significantly lower normalized Chao1 diversity in multiple sclerosis patients. Patients used about five TRBV segments, including TRBV5-6, TRBV5-1 and TRBV20-1, more often than controls.

This CDR3 region has 14 residues. V gave up 6 bases and J gave up 3 bases, with 13 bases separating them. Unique molecular identifiers were carried by the TCR beta cDNA libraries. Input populations of about 0.85 to 11 million T cells gave rise to roughly 0.5 million cDNA molecules. TCRdb ran MiXCR on the PCR reads and lists one entry per CDR3 protein. This repertoire shows roughly 620,000 distinct CDR3 sequences, around 47% found once; its top ten account for about 1.8%. As for this clonotype: Its antigen is as yet unknown.

Material for sequencing was blood. The V and J genes are TRBV12-3 or TRBV12-4 and TRBJ2-3; perhaps D is TRBD1 or TRBD2 (5 bases each). The sequence was obtained from a girl under 18 with multiple sclerosis. CDR3 in amino acids: CASRPTWGTDTQYF. The CDR3 bases are TGTGCCAGCAGGCCAACGTGGGGGACAGATACGCAGTATTTT.